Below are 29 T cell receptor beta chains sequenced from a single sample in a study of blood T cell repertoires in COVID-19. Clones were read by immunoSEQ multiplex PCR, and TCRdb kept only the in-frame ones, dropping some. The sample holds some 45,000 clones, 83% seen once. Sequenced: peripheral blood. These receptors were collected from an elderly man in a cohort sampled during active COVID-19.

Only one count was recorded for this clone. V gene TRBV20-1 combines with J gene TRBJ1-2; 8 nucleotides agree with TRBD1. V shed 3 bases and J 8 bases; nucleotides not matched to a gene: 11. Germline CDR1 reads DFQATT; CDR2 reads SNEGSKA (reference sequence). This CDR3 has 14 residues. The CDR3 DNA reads TGCAGTGCTAGTCCCAGGGGGCCCCCGTTAGGCTACACCTTC. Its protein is CSASPRGPPLGYTF.

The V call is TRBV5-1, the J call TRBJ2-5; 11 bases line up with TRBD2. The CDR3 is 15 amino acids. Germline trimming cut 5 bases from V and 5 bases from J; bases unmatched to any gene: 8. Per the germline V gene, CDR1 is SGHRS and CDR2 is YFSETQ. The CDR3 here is CASRKLAGEGETQYF. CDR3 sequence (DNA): TGCGCCAGCAGGAAACTAGCGGGAGAAGGGGAGACCCAGTACTTC.

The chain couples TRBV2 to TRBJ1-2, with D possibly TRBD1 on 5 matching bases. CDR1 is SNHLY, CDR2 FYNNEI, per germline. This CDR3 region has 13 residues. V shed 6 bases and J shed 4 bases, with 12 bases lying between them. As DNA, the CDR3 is TGTGCCAGCAGGGAGGGGCAGAGCTATGGCTACACCTTC. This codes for CASREGQSYGYTF.

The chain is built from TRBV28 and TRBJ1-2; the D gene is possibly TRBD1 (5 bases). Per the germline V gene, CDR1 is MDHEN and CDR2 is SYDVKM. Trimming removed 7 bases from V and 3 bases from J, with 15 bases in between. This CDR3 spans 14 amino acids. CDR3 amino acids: CASTPQEGYYGYTF. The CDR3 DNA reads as TGTGCCAGCACCCCCCAGGAGGGGTACTATGGCTACACCTTC.

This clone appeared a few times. This CDR3 reads CASSVGGPGYEQYF. The CDR3 nucleotides read TGTGCCAGCAGCGTAGGGGGGCCCGGGTACGAGCAGTACTTC. The chain joins TRBV9 to TRBJ2-7; D perhaps matches TRBD1 (6 bases). Germline CDR1 SGDLS, CDR2 YYNGEE. The germline V and J ends were trimmed by 0 bases and 4 bases, with 11 bases remaining between them. CDR3 length equals 14 residues.

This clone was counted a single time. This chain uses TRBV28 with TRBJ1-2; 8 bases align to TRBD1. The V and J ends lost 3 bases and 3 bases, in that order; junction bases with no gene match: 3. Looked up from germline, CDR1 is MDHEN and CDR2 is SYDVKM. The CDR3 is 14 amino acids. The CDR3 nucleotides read TGTGCCAGCAGTTTTAGGGACAGGTACTATGGCTACACCTTC. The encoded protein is CASSFRDRYYGYTF.

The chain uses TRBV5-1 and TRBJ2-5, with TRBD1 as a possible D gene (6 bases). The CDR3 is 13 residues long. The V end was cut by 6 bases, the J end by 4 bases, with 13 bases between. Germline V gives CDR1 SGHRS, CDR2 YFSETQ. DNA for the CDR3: TGCGCCAGCAATCAAAAACAGGGAGAGACCCAGTACTTC. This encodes CASNQKQGETQYF.

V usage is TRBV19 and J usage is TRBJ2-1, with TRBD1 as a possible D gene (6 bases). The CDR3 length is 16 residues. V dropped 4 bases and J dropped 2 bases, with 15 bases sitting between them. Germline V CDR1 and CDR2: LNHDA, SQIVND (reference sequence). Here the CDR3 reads CASSTLLQGPYNEQFF. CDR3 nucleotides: TGTGCCAGTAGTACCCTTCTACAGGGCCCCTACAATGAGCAGTTCTTC.

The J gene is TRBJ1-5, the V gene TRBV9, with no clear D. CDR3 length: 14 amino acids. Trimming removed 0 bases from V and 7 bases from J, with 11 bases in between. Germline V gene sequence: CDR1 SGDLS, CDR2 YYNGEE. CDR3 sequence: CASSVAEGSQPQHF. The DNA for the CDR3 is TGTGCCAGCAGCGTAGCTGAGGGATCCCAGCCCCAGCATTTT.

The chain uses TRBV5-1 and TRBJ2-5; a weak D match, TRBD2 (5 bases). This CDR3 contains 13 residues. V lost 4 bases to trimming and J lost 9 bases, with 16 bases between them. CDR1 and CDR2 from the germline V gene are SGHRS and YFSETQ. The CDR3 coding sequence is TGCGCCAGCAGCCACGGACTGGGTACGGCCCAGTACTTC. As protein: CASSHGLGTAQYF.

CDR3 DNA: TGTGCCAGCAGCTTTCCTGAGAATAATTCACCCCTCCACTTT. Its protein is CASSFPENNSPLHF. The rearrangement links TRBV5-8 to TRBJ1-6, with D hard to call. The germline V gene encodes CDR1 SGHTS and CDR2 YDEGEE. With 2 bases removed from V and 5 bases from J, the gap between germline ends came to 8 bases. This CDR3 has 14 amino acids. Based on the CDR3 plus reference TRBV5-8 and TRBJ1-6, the full variable domain is EAGVTQSPTHLIKTRGQQATLRCSPISGHTSVYWYQQALGLGLQFLLWYDEGEERNRGNFPPRFSGRQFPNYSSELNVNALELEDSALYLCASSFPENNSPLHFGNGTRLTVT.

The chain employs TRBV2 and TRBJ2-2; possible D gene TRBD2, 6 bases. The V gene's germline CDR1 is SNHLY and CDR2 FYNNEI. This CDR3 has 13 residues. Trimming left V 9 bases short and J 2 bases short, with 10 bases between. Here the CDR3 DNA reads TGTGCCAGTGGGCGGGACAACACCGGGGAGCTGTTTTTT. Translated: CASGRDNTGELFF.

As DNA, the CDR3 is TGTGCCAGCTCACCACAGCACGGCTCCTACAATGAGCAGTTCTTC. Translated, it gives CASSPQHGSYNEQFF. The J gene is TRBJ2-1, the V gene TRBV18, with D hard to call. The V gene's germline CDR1 is KGHSH and CDR2 LQKENI. The CDR3 totals 15 residues. V was cut by 1 base and J by 0 bases, with 7 bases left in between.

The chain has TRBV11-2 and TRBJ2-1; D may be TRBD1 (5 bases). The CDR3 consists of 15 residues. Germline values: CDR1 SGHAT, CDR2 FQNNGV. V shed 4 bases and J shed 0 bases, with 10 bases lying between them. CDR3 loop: CASSSVGASYNEQFF. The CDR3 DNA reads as TGTGCCAGCAGCTCTGTAGGGGCCTCCTACAATGAGCAGTTCTTC. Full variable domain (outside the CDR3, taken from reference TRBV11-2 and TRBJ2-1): EAGVAQSPRYKIIEKRQSVAFWCNPISGHATLYWYQQILGQGPKLLIQFQNNGVVDDSQLPKDRFSAERLKGVDSTLKIQPAKLEDSAVYLCASSSVGASYNEQFFGPGTRLTVL.

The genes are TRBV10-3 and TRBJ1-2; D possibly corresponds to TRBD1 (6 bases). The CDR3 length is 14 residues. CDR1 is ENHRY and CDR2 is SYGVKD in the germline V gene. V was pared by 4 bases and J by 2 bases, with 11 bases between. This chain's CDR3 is CAISGGRGNYGYTF. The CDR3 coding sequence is TGTGCCATCAGTGGGGGGCGGGGGAACTATGGCTACACCTTC.

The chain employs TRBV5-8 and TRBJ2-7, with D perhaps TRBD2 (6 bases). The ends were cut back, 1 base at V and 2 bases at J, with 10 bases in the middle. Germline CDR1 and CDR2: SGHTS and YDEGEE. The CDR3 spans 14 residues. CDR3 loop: CASSLRRDPYEQYF. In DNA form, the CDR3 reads TGTGCCAGCAGCTTGAGGCGGGACCCCTACGAGCAGTACTTC.

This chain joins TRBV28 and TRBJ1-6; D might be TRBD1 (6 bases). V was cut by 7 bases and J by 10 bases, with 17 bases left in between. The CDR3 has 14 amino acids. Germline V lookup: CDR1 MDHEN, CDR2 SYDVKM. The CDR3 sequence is CASTEQGATSPLHF. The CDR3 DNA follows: TGTGCCAGCACCGAACAGGGTGCTACATCACCCCTCCACTTT.

DNA of the CDR3: TGCGCCAGCAGCTTGGCCAGGCAGGGAGGTTCCTACGAGCAGTACTTC. Translating gives CASSLARQGGSYEQYF. V gene TRBV5-1 combines with J gene TRBJ2-7; D perhaps matches TRBD2 (6 bases). CDR1 is SGHRS, CDR2 YFSETQ, per germline. There are 16 residues in the CDR3. V was shortened by 0 bases and J by 1 base, with 14 bases between the two germline ends.

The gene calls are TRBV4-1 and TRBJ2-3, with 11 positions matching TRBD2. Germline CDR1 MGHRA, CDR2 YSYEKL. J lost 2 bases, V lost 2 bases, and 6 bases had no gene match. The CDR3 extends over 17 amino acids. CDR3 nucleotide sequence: TGCGCCAGCAGCCAATTAGCGGGGGGGCTTGACACAGATACGCAGTATTTT. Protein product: CASSQLAGGLDTDTQYF.

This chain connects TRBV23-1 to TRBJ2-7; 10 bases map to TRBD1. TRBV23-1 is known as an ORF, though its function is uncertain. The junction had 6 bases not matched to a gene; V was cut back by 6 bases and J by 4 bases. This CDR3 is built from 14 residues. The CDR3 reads CASRGDRGMYEQYF. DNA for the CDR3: TGCGCCAGCAGGGGGGACAGGGGTATGTACGAGCAGTACTTC.

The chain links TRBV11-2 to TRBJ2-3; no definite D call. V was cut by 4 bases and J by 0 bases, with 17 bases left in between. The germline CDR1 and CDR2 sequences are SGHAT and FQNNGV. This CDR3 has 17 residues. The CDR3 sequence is CASSSQIALQSTDTQYF. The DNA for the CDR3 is TGTGCCAGCAGCTCACAAATAGCCCTACAAAGCACAGATACGCAGTATTTT.

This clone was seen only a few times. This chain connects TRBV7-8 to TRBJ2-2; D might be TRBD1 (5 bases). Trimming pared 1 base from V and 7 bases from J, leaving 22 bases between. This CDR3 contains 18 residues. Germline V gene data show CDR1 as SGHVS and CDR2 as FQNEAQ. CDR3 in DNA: TGTGCCAGCAGCTTAGGTCGAAGGACAAGGGGCCCCCTCGGGGAGCTGTTTTTT. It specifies CASSLGRRTRGPLGELFF.

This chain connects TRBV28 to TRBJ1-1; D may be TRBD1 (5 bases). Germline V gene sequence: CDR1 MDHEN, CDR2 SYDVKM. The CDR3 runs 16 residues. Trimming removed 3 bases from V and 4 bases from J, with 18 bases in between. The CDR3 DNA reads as TGTGCCAGCAGTTTGTCAAGGGGTTTGGTGGTCACTGAAGCTTTCTTT. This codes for CASSLSRGLVVTEAFF.

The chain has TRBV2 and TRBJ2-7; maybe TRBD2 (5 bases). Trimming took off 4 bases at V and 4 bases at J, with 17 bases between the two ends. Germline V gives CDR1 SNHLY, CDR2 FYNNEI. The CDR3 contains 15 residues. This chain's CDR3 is CASSGQRGLTYEQYF. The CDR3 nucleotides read TGTGCCAGCAGTGGCCAGCGCGGACTTACGTACGAGCAGTACTTC.

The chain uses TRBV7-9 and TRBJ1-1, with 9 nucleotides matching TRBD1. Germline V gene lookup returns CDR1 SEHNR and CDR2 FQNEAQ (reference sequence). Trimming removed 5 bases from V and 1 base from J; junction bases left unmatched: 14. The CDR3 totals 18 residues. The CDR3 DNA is TGTGCCAGCAGCCCTTACAGGGGGCGCAGGGGGAAGAACACTGAAGCTTTCTTT. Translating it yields CASSPYRGRRGKNTEAFF.

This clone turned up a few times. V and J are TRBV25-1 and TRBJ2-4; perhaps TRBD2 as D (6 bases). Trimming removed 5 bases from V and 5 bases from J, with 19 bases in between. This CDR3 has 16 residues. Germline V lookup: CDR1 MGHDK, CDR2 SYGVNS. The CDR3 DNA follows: TGTGCCAGCAGTCACGCGGGGCTTCGGAGTCAAAACATTCAGTACTTC. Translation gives CASSHAGLRSQNIQYF.

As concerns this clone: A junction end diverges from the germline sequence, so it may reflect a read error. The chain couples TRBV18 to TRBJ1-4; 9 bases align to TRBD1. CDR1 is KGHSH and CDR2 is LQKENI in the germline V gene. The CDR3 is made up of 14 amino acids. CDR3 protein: CASSPGTGNGKLFF. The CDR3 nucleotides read TGTGCCAGCTCCCCCGGGACAGGGAATGGAAAACTGTTTTTT. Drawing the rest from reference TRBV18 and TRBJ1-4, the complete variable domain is NAGVMQNPRHLVRRRGQEARLRCSPMKGHSHVYWYRQLPEEGLKFMVYLQKENIIDESGMPKERFSAEFPKEGPSILRIQQVVRGDSAAYFCASSPGTGNGKLFFGSGTQLSVL.

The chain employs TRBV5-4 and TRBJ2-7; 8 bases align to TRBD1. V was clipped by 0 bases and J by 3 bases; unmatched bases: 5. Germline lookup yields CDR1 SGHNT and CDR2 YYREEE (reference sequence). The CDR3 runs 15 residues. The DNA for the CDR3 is TGTGCCAGCAGCTTGGTCCAGGGGGCAGGCTACGAGCAGTACTTC. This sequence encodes CASSLVQGAGYEQYF.

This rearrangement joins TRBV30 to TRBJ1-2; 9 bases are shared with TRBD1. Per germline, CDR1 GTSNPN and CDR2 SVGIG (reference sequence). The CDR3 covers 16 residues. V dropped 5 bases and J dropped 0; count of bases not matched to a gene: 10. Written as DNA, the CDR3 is TGTGCCTGGTACCGGGACAGGGCTCAATCTAACTATGGCTACACCTTC. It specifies CAWYRDRAQSNYGYTF.